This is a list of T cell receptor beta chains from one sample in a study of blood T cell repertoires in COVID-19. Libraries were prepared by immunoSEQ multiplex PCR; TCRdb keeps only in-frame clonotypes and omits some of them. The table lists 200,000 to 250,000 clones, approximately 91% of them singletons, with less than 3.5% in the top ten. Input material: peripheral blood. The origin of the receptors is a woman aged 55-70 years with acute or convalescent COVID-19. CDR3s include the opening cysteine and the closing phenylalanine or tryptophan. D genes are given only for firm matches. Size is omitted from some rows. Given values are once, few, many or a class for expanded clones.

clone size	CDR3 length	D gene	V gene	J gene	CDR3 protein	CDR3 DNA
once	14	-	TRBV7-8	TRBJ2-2	CASSLTANTGELFF	TGTGCCAGCAGCTTGACAGCGAACACCGGGGAGCTGTTTTTT
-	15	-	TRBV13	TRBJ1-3	CASSLDGGAGNTIYF	TGTGCCAGCAGCTTAGATGGGGGCGCTGGAAACACCATATATTTT
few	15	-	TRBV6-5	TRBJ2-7	CASSRSALSDYEQYF	TGTGCCAGCAGCCGTAGCGCGTTAAGTGACTACGAGCAGTACTTC
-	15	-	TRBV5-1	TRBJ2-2	CASSLAIIASGELFF	TGCGCCAGCAGCTTGGCCATAATAGCCTCCGGGGAGCTGTTTTTT
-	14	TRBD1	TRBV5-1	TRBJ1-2	CASSFGQGAYGYTF	TGCGCCAGCAGCTTCGGCCAGGGGGCTTATGGCTACACCTTC
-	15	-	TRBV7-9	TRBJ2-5	CASSSVLSREETQYF	TGTGCCAGCAGCTCCGTGTTATCACGGGAGGAGACCCAGTACTTC
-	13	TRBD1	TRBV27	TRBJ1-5	CASRGTGGRTQHF	TGTGCCAGCAGAGGGACAGGGGGTAGGACCCAGCATTTT
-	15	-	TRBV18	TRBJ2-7	CASSPTKGVSYEQYF	TGTGCCAGCTCACCGACGAAAGGGGTCTCCTACGAGCAGTACTTC
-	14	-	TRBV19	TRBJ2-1	CASSSRDWYNEQFF	TGTGCCAGTAGTTCCCGGGACTGGTACAATGAGCAGTTCTTC
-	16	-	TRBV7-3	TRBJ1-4	CASSLQGRTTNEKLFF	TGTGCCAGCAGCTTACAGGGCCGAACAACTAATGAAAAACTGTTTTTT
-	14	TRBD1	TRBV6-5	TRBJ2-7	CASQTGGATYEQYF	TGTGCCAGCCAGACAGGGGGCGCAACCTACGAGCAGTACTTC
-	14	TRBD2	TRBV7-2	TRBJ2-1	CASSFGLASNEQFF	TGTGCCAGCAGCTTTGGACTAGCGAGCAATGAGCAGTTCTTC
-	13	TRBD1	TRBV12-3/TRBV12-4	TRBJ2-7	CASSTGTGNEQYF	TGTGCCAGCTCCACCGGGACAGGAAACGAGCAGTACTTC
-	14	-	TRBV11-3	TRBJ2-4	CASRGALAKNIQYF	TGTGCCAGCAGGGGGGCTTTAGCCAAAAACATTCAGTACTTC
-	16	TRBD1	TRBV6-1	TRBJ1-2	CASSEETGMIGYGYTF	TGTGCCAGCAGTGAAGAGACAGGGATGATAGGCTATGGCTACACCTTC
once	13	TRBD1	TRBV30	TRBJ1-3	CAWGQGGGNTIYF	TGTGCCTGGGGACAGGGTGGTGGAAACACCATATATTTT
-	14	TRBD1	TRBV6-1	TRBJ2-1	CASSDRTGWAEQFF	TGTGCCAGCAGTGATAGGACAGGGTGGGCTGAGCAGTTCTTC
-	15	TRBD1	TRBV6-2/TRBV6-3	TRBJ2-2	CASSLRDSSTGELFF	TGTGCCAGCAGCCTCAGGGACAGCAGCACCGGGGAGCTGTTTTTT
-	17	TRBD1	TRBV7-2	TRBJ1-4	CASSLTPDRGTNEKLFF	TGTGCCAGCAGCTTAACACCCGACAGGGGAACTAATGAAAAACTGTTTTTT
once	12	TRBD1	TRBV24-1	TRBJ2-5	CATSGTGKTQYF	TGTGCCACCAGTGGGACAGGAAAGACCCAGTACTTC
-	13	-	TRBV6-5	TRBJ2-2	CASTEGGTGELFF	TGTGCCAGCACGGAGGGCGGGACCGGGGAGCTGTTTTTT
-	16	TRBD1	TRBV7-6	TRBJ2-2	CASSLTTGANTGELFF	TGTGCCAGCAGCTTAACGACAGGGGCGAACACCGGGGAGCTGTTTTTT
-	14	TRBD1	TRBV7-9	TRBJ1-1	CASSMPRGRTEAFF	TGTGCCAGCAGTATGCCCAGGGGGAGGACTGAAGCTTTCTTT
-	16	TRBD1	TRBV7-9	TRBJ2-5	CASSLGGTGGLETQYF	TGTGCCAGCAGCTTAGGTGGGACAGGGGGCCTGGAGACCCAGTACTTC
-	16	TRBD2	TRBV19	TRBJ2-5	CASSMGLAGGEETQYF	TGTGCCAGTAGTATGGGACTAGCGGGAGGGGAGGAGACCCAGTACTTC
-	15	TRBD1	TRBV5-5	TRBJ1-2	CASSLGGQGIYGYTF	TGTGCCAGCAGCTTGGGGGGACAGGGTATCTATGGCTACACCTTC
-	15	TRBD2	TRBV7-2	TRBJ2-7	CASSSRLAGAYEQYF	TGTGCCAGCAGCTCAAGACTAGCGGGAGCCTACGAGCAGTACTTC
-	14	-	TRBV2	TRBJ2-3	CASSVQQNTDTQYF	TGTGCCAGCAGTGTACAACAGAACACAGATACGCAGTATTTT
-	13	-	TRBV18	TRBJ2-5	CASSLGLRETQYF	TGTGCCAGCTCACTCGGTTTGCGAGAGACCCAGTACTTC
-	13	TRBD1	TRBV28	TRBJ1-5	CASSSGGNQPQHF	TGTGCCAGCAGTTCAGGGGGGAACCAGCCCCAGCATTTT
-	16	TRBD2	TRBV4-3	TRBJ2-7	CASSQWGLAGAYEQYF	TGCGCCAGCAGCCAGTGGGGACTAGCGGGAGCCTACGAGCAGTACTTC
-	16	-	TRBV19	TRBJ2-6	CASSSQRDSGANVLTF	TGTGCCAGTAGCTCCCAAAGAGACTCTGGGGCCAACGTCCTGACTTTC
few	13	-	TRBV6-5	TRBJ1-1	CASNRGTNTEAFF	TGTGCCAGCAATAGGGGTACGAACACTGAAGCTTTCTTT
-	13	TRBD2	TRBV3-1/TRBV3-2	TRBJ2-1	CASSRGTTYEQFF	TGTGCCAGCAGCCGCGGGACTACCTATGAGCAGTTCTTC
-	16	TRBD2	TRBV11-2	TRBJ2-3	CASSLSSGGITDTQYF	TGTGCCAGCAGCTTATCGAGCGGGGGAATCACAGATACGCAGTATTTT
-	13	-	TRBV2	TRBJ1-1	CASSGQAGTEAFF	TGTGCCAGCAGTGGCCAAGCGGGCACTGAAGCTTTCTTT
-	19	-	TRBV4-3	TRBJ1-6	CASSQDWGQASSYNSPLHF	TGCGCCAGCAGCCAAGACTGGGGGCAGGCTAGCTCCTATAATTCACCCCTCCACTTT
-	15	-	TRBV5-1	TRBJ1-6	CASSLDTGNNSPLHF	TGCGCCAGCAGCTTGGATACGGGGAATAATTCACCCCTCCACTTT
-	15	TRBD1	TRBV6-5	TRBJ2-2	CASRTGTGNTGELFF	TGTGCCAGCAGAACCGGGACAGGGAACACCGGGGAGCTGTTTTTT
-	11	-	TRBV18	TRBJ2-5	CASSRRETQYF	TGTGCCAGCTCACGTAGAGAGACCCAGTACTTC
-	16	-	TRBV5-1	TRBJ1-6	CASSSKLAGDNSPLHF	TGCGCCAGCAGCTCGAAATTAGCAGGGGATAACTCACCCCTCCACTTT
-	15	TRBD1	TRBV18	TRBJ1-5	CASSQGQGLDQPQHF	TGTGCCAGCTCACAAGGACAGGGCCTCGATCAGCCCCAGCATTTT
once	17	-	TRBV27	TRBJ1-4	CASSGPRNGGAGEKLFF	TGTGCCAGCAGTGGGCCGAGGAATGGGGGCGCGGGTGAAAAACTGTTTTTT
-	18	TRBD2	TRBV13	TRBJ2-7	CASSSFQSQLAGDYEQYF	TGTGCCAGCAGCTCCTTCCAATCCCAACTAGCGGGAGACTACGAGCAGTACTTC
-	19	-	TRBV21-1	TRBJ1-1	CASSKKREGPGTGWTEAFF	TGTGCCAGCAGCAAAAAAAGAGAAGGACCCGGGACAGGGTGGACTGAAGCTTTCTTT
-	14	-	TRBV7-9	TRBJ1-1	CASSLARGGTEAFF	TGTGCCAGCAGCTTAGCGAGGGGAGGGACTGAAGCTTTCTTT
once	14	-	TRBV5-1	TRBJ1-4	CASSKGEANEKLFF	TGCGCCAGCAGCAAAGGAGAAGCTAATGAAAAACTGTTTTTT
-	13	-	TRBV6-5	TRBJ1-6	CASSLDSNSPLHF	TGTGCCAGCAGTTTGGACAGTAATTCACCCCTCCACTTT
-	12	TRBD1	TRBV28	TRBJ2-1	CASCGQGAVQFF	TGTGCCAGCTGCGGACAGGGGGCGGTGCAGTTCTTC
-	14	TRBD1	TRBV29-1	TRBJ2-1	CSAKDRATWDEQFF	TGCAGCGCCAAGGACAGGGCCACGTGGGATGAGCAGTTCTTC
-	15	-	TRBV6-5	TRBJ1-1	CASSYSQGRFDEAFF	TGTGCCAGCAGTTACTCCCAGGGGCGTTTTGATGAAGCTTTCTTT
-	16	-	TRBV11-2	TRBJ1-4	CASSSGAGVWGEKLFF	TGTGCCAGCAGCTCCGGTGCAGGGGTCTGGGGCGAAAAACTGTTTTTT
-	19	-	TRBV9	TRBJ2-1	CASSIKGGGASTGQDEQFF	TGTGCCAGCAGCATCAAGGGTGGGGGGGCTAGCACTGGTCAGGATGAGCAGTTCTTC
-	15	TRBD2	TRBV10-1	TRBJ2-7	CASSESTSGRYEQYF	TGCGCCAGCAGTGAATCTACTAGCGGGAGGTACGAGCAGTACTTC
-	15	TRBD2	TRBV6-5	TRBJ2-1	CASRQGLAPYNEQFF	TGTGCCAGCAGGCAGGGACTAGCCCCCTACAATGAGCAGTTCTTC
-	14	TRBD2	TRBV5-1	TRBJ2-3	CASREREVTDTQYF	TGCGCCAGCAGGGAGCGGGAGGTAACAGATACGCAGTATTTT
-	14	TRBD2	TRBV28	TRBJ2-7	CASRELAGHYEQYF	TGTGCCAGCAGGGAACTAGCGGGACACTACGAGCAGTACTTC
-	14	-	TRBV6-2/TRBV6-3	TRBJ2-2	CASSYFRQGGELFF	TGTGCCAGCAGTTACTTCCGCCAGGGCGGGGAGCTGTTTTTT